This T cell receptor (beta chain) was obtained from a study of blood T cell repertoires in COVID-19. On the study more broadly: COVID-19 samples, acute and convalescent, were from the United States, Italy and Spain. Nucleic acid was either cDNA or gDNA, and it came from T cells, B-cell-depleted T cells, or PBMCs.

How the authors handled the data: Amplifying reference gene primers gave estimates of nucleated cell counts. Produced via immunoSEQ multiplex PCR; TCRdb's table is partial and in-frame only. That table is the source of V, J and clone size, and D and trimming were worked out from the DNA. The sample contains some 180,000 clones, more than 70% of which appear only once. Germline-derived CDR1 and CDR2 are MNHEY and SVGAGI. The CDR3 covers 15 residues. The trim removed 6 bases at V and 8 bases at J, leaving 12 bases unmatched. The clonotype originates from a woman of 80 years or more with active or convalescent COVID-19. J is TRBJ1-2 and V is TRBV6-5, with 10 bases matching TRBD1. Sequenced input: peripheral blood. This CDR3 is CASSYRDRGPPGYTF. As DNA, the CDR3 is TGTGCCAGCAGCTACCGGGACAGGGGCCCCCCGGGCTACACCTTC.